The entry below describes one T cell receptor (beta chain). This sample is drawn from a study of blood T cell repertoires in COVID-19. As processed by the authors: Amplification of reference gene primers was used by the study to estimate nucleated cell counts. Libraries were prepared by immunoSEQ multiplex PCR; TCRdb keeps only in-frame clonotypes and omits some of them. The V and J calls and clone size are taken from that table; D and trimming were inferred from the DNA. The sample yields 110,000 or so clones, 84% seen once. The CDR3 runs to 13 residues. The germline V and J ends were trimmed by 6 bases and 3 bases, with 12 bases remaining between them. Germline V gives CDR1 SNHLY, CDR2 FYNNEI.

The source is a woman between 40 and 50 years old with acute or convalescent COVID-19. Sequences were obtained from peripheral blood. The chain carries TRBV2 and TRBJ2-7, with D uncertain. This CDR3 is CASSKDTVYEQYF. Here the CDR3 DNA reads TGTGCCAGCAGCAAAGACACCGTCTACGAGCAGTACTTC.